One and the same sample provided the 30 T cell receptor beta chains below, sequenced in a study of CD8+ T cells in alopecia areata. After isolation, RNA underwent reverse transcription to generate cDNA as the sequencing template. Some clones are missing from TCRdb's copy, which holds only in-frame ones; the method was immunoSEQ multiplex PCR. The sample contains under 250,000 clones, 57% of which appear only once. The specimen comprised CD4+ T cells sorted from blood, sampled at week 0. The origin of the receptors is a human donor with alopecia areata.

This clone appeared once. This sequence joins TRBV29-1 and TRBJ2-2, with 11 bases identical to TRBD2. The ends lost 6 bases at V and 2 bases at J; junction bases unmatched: 5. Germline values: CDR1 SQVTM, CDR2 ANQGSEA. CDR3 length: 15 residues. The DNA of the CDR3 is TGCAGCGTATTCGGGACTAGCGGTAACACCGGGGAGCTGTTTTTT. It encodes CSVFGTSGNTGELFF.

The chain employs TRBV5-1 and TRBJ2-1; D uncertain. The CDR3 has 13 amino acids. Deletions cut 0 bases from V and 7 bases from J, with 8 bases between. Germline V gives CDR1 SGHRS, CDR2 YFSETQ. The CDR3 region has the DNA TGCGCCAGCAGCTTGGGCGCAGAAAATGAGCAGTTCTTC. Amino acid sequence: CASSLGAENEQFF. The full variable domain, rest sourced from reference TRBV5-1 and TRBJ2-1, is KAGVTQTPRYLIKTRGQQVTLSCSPISGHRSVSWYQQTPGQGLQFLFEYFSETQRNKGNFPGRFSGRQFSNSRSEMNVSTLELGDSALYLCASSLGAENEQFFGPGTRLTVL.

This clone came up a few times. The rearrangement joins TRBV29-1 to TRBJ2-3; D may be TRBD2 (6 bases). Germline CDR1 SQVTM, CDR2 ANQGSEA. Trimming removed 7 bases from V and 2 bases from J, with 19 bases in between. CDR3 length equals 15 residues. DNA for the CDR3: TGCAGCGCCCAGCGGGCGGGGCGCCTCACAGATACGCAGTATTTT. This translates into CSAQRAGRLTDTQYF.

A note on this clone: The junction shows a germline mismatch at one end, possibly a read error. V and J are TRBV5-1 and TRBJ2-4; TRBD1 aligns across 8 bases. Germline CDR1 SGHRS, CDR2 YFSETQ. This CDR3 contains 15 residues. The CDR3 region has the DNA TGTGCCAGCAGCTTGCGGACAGGGCCCAAAAACATTCAGTACTTC. Its protein is CASSLRTGPKNIQYF.

This chain connects TRBV2 to TRBJ2-5; D is unresolved. CDR1 is SNHLY and CDR2 is FYNNEI in the germline V gene. V was clipped by 6 bases and J by 5 bases, with 19 bases between them. This CDR3 is built from 15 residues. The CDR3 protein is CASSPRPNSRETQYF. The CDR3, as DNA: TGTGCCAGCAGCCCTCGTCCTAACTCCCGGGAGACCCAGTACTTC.

The chain recombines TRBV6-5 with TRBJ1-5; D might be TRBD1 (5 bases). The V end was cut by 6 bases, the J end by 1 base, with 7 bases between. The CDR3 has 13 residues. Germline CDR1 is MNHEY and CDR2 is SVGAGI. DNA for the CDR3: TGTGCCAGCAGACAGGACAGCAATCAGCCCCAGCATTTT. This gives the protein CASRQDSNQPQHF.

V is TRBV7-2 and J is TRBJ2-7; 8 bases line up with TRBD1. CDR1 is SGHTA and CDR2 is FQGNSA in the germline V gene. CDR3 length equals 16 residues. J lost 0 bases, V lost 5 bases, and 9 bases had no gene match. The chain's CDR3 is CASSAQGAAPSYEQYF. CDR3 coding DNA: TGTGCCAGCAGCGCGCAGGGGGCCGCGCCCTCCTACGAGCAGTACTTC.

The V call is TRBV2, the J call TRBJ2-4, with 10 bases identical to TRBD1. The CDR3 is 18 residues long. Germline V lookup: CDR1 SNHLY, CDR2 FYNNEI. Losses at the gene ends were 7 bases for V and 1 base for J; bases not matched to a gene: 13. CDR3 loop: CASKPGTGAPAAKNIQYF. Here the CDR3 DNA reads TGTGCCAGCAAACCCGGGACAGGGGCCCCGGCGGCCAAAAACATTCAGTACTTC.

The rearrangement uses TRBV10-1 and TRBJ2-2; no clear D. The germline CDR1 and CDR2 sequences are WNHNN and SYGVQD (reference sequence). The germline V and J ends were trimmed by 0 bases and 6 bases, with 8 bases remaining between them. The CDR3 length is 14 residues. The CDR3: CASSESFYAGELFF. CDR3 nucleotides: TGCGCCAGCAGTGAGTCGTTTTATGCCGGGGAGCTGTTTTTT.

The CDR3 DNA follows: TGTGCCAGCAGTGACAGGGGGGCTCAGCCCCAGCATTTT. It is translated as CASSDRGAQPQHF. The chain links TRBV25-1 to TRBJ1-5; 7 bases are a match to TRBD1. J gave up 6 bases and V 3 bases, and 2 bases lay outside the gene matches. Germline V gives CDR1 MGHDK, CDR2 SYGVNS. The CDR3 runs 13 residues.

The chain links TRBV6-5 to TRBJ1-2, with a possible D match to TRBD1 (5 bases). The CDR3 consists of 14 residues. Germline lookup yields CDR1 MNHEY and CDR2 SVGAGI. V lost 4 bases to trimming and J lost 5 bases, with 14 bases between them. The CDR3 coding sequence is TGTGCCAGCAGTTTGACAGCGCGACCTTATGGCTACACCTTC. This sequence encodes CASSLTARPYGYTF.

The chain couples TRBV2 to TRBJ2-3; the D call may be TRBD1 or TRBD2 (5 bases each). The CDR3 runs 18 residues. The V end lost 3 bases, the J end lost 4 bases, and 23 bases lay between the germline ends. Per germline, CDR1 SNHLY and CDR2 FYNNEI. Written as DNA, the CDR3 is TGTGCCAGCAGTGAGGGGACGTCAGGACGGGGCGGCGCAGATACGCAGTATTTT. Protein product: CASSEGTSGRGGADTQYF.

The table lists this clone with a few counts. This rearrangement joins TRBV18 to TRBJ1-2, with a tentative D call TRBD1 (6 bases). Germline values: CDR1 KGHSH, CDR2 LQKENI. Trimming removed 2 bases from V and 7 bases from J, with 14 bases in between. This CDR3 spans 14 amino acids. This CDR3 is CASSPAGQLAGYTF. DNA for the CDR3: TGTGCCAGCTCACCAGCCGGACAGTTAGCTGGCTACACCTTC. Supplemented by reference TRBV18 and TRBJ1-2, the full variable domain reads NAGVMQNPRHLVRRRGQEARLRCSPMKGHSHVYWYRQLPEEGLKFMVYLQKENIIDESGMPKERFSAEFPKEGPSILRIQQVVRGDSAAYFCASSPAGQLAGYTFGSGTRLTVV.

This clone was observed a few times. The genes are TRBV27 and TRBJ1-2; a weak D match, TRBD1 (5 bases). Trimming cost V 2 bases and J 4 bases, with 8 bases left between them. This CDR3 spans 13 amino acids. CDR1 is MNHEY, CDR2 SMNVEV, per germline (reference sequence). The CDR3 loop reads CASSLTGLYGYTF. The CDR3, as DNA: TGTGCCAGCAGTTTAACGGGGCTCTATGGCTACACCTTC.

This chain uses TRBV11-2 with TRBJ2-3; 7 positions match TRBD2. The V gene's germline CDR1 is SGHAT and CDR2 FQNNGV. V dropped 3 bases and J dropped 0; count of bases not matched to a gene: 6. The CDR3 has 16 amino acids. The CDR3 is CASSFQGLYSTDTQYF. As DNA, the CDR3 is TGTGCCAGCAGCTTCCAGGGACTATATAGCACAGATACGCAGTATTTT.

This clone has only one observation. V gene TRBV6-6 combines with J gene TRBJ2-5; TRBD2 matches at 14 bases. J was trimmed by 5 bases and V by 7 bases; bases with no gene match: 9. Per germline, CDR1 MNHNY and CDR2 SVGAGI (reference sequence). CDR3 length: 16 amino acids. This chain's CDR3 is CASNRPTSGREETQYF. CDR3 DNA: TGTGCCAGCAATCGTCCGACTAGCGGGAGGGAGGAGACCCAGTACTTC.

This clone was found a few times. The rearrangement uses TRBV10-3 and TRBJ2-7; the D is unclear. Germline CDR1 ENHRY, CDR2 SYGVKD. Between the trimmed V and J ends, which lost 3 bases and 6 bases, there was a span of 6 bases. The CDR3 loop spans 11 amino acids. CDR3 DNA: TGTGCCATCAGTGATGGCCTCGAGCAGTACTTC. Translated: CAISDGLEQYF.

The J gene is TRBJ2-7, the V gene TRBV6-1; D is unclear. Germline CDR1 is MNHNS and CDR2 is SASEGT. The CDR3 totals 14 residues. V lost 0 bases, J lost 3 bases, and 9 bases lay in between. CDR3 sequence: CASSEALVGYEQYF. The CDR3 bases are TGTGCCAGCAGTGAAGCGCTGGTCGGCTACGAGCAGTACTTC.

This chain links TRBV9 with TRBJ1-1, with TRBD1 matching over 9 bases. This CDR3 contains 17 residues. Trimming took 2 bases from V and 1 from J; bases not matched to a gene: 9. Germline V gives CDR1 SGDLS, CDR2 YYNGEE. The CDR3 nucleotides are TGTGCCAGCAGCGTCCGCCCGGGACAGGGCTCGAACACTGAAGCTTTCTTT. Its protein is CASSVRPGQGSNTEAFF.

The chain couples TRBV14 to TRBJ2-1; 11 bases fit TRBD1. The V gene's germline CDR1 is SGHDN and CDR2 FVKESK. The CDR3 runs 16 residues. Trimming took 1 base from V and 5 from J; bases not matched to a gene: 4. The DNA for the CDR3 is TGTGCCAGCAGCCAAGGGACAGGGGGCATCAACAATGAGCAGTTCTTC. Encoded protein: CASSQGTGGINNEQFF.

This chain joins TRBV4-1 and TRBJ2-1, with 14 bases that match TRBD2. V shed 4 bases, J shed 6 bases, and the junction held 8 bases outside the gene matches. Looked up from germline, CDR1 is MGHRA and CDR2 is YSYEKL. CDR3 length equals 17 residues. In DNA, the CDR3 is TGCGCCAGCAGCCTCCAAGGAGGGACTAGCGGGAGCAATGAGCAGTTCTTC. Its translation is CASSLQGGTSGSNEQFF.

This sequence joins TRBV29-1 and TRBJ2-3; D unresolved. The CDR3 is 15 amino acids. Looked up from germline, CDR1 is SQVTM and CDR2 is ANQGSEA. The V and J ends lost 5 bases and 0 bases respectively, with 15 bases between them. CDR3 region: CSVPLFPSSTDTQYF. In nucleotides, the CDR3 is TGCAGCGTTCCCTTGTTTCCGTCTAGCACAGATACGCAGTATTTT.

V and J are TRBV5-4 and TRBJ1-1, with D perhaps matching TRBD1 (6 bases). The CDR3 runs 17 residues. CDR1 and CDR2 (germline): SGHNT, YYREEE (reference sequence). The V end lost 0 bases, the J end lost 0 bases, and 15 bases lay between the germline ends. The chain's CDR3 is CASSLGSHRELNTEAFF. The CDR3 DNA follows: TGTGCCAGCAGCTTGGGAAGTCACAGGGAATTGAACACTGAAGCTTTCTTT.

This clone has a handful of counts. This chain joins TRBV4-2 and TRBJ2-3, with 14 nucleotides matching TRBD2. V lost 8 bases, J lost 2 bases, and 12 bases stayed unmatched. CDR1 and CDR2 (germline): LGHNA, YNFKEQ. The CDR3 spans 18 residues. The chain's CDR3 is CASSETSGGALHTDTQYF. DNA of the CDR3: TGTGCCAGCTCAGAGACTAGCGGGGGGGCGCTTCACACAGATACGCAGTATTTT.

The V gene is TRBV11-2, the J gene TRBJ2-2; D gene unclear. CDR1 and CDR2 (germline): SGHAT, FQNNGV. The CDR3 loop spans 11 amino acids. The V end lost 5 bases, the J end lost 9 bases, and 7 bases lay between the germline ends. Here the CDR3 DNA reads TGTGCCAGCAGCCATCAGAGGGAGCTGTTTTTT. It encodes CASSHQRELFF.

This clone occurred a few times. Within the sample, other DNA sequences also encode this same CDR3. The rearrangement uses TRBV7-9 and TRBJ2-1; TRBD1 might be the D (5 bases). In germline, CDR1 is SEHNR, CDR2 FQNEAQ (reference sequence). The length of the CDR3 is 13 residues. V shed 5 bases and J shed 5 bases, with 10 bases lying between them. The CDR3 is CASSLGANNEQFF. As DNA, the CDR3 is TGTGCCAGCAGCCTAGGGGCAAACAATGAGCAGTTCTTC.

As regards this clone: This same CDR3 is encoded by further DNA sequences in the sample. The chain combines TRBV5-1 with TRBJ2-1; D remains ambiguous. Trimming removed 0 bases from V and 0 bases from J, with 10 bases in between. CDR1 and CDR2 (germline): SGHRS, YFSETQ. This CDR3 has 16 amino acids. The CDR3 region is CASSLVSGSSYNEQFF. The CDR3 coding sequence is TGCGCCAGCAGCTTGGTGTCGGGTAGCTCCTACAATGAGCAGTTCTTC.

The V call is TRBV5-1, the J call TRBJ2-1; TRBD2 aligns across 9 bases. The ends lost 2 bases at V and 9 bases at J; junction bases unmatched: 12. The CDR3 covers 16 residues. The germline V gene encodes CDR1 SGHRS and CDR2 YFSETQ. Here the CDR3 reads CASSFIAGVDPGEQFF. In DNA, the CDR3 is TGCGCCAGCAGCTTCATAGCGGGGGTTGATCCTGGTGAGCAGTTCTTC.

The genes are TRBV29-1 and TRBJ2-7; D is perhaps TRBD2 (6 bases). Germline lookup yields CDR1 SQVTM and CDR2 ANQGSEA. V was shortened by 6 bases and J by 7 bases, with 13 bases between the two germline ends. The CDR3 covers 11 residues. This CDR3 reads CSVRGSGEQYF. CDR3 coding DNA: TGCAGCGTACGGGGGTCGGGGGAGCAGTACTTC.

In nucleotides, the CDR3 is TGTGCCAGCAGTGATTACCCTAGCACAGATACGCAGTATTTT. This translates into CASSDYPSTDTQYF. This chain links TRBV6-1 with TRBJ2-3; unclear D gene. The V gene lost 3 bases and the J gene lost 0 bases, with 7 bases spanning the gap. The length of the CDR3 is 14 residues. The germline gives CDR1 MNHNS, CDR2 SASEGT.